This T cell receptor (beta chain) was identified during a study of Graves' ophthalmopathy and Graves' hyperthyroidism. Study-wide points: Most thyroid clonotypes with frequency above 0.001 were detected in blood too. The model flagged ophthalmopathy progression at more than 60% sensitivity and 72% to 85% specificity.

RNA transcripts provided the template for amplifying TCR beta CDR3 regions. Amplification began with first-round RT-PCR using HTBI primers, then second-round multiplex PCR was performed. TCRdb called the multiplex PCR reads again in MiXCR, with one record for every CDR3 protein. The repertoire holds 350,000 to 400,000 distinct CDR3 sequences, 15% to 20% seen once, with roughly 1.5% in the top ten. Points on this clonotype: Its specificity is unknown.

Sequencing was done on a sample of peripheral blood. The source of this sequence is a woman under 30 with Graves' ophthalmopathy.

This CDR3 reads CSARNGQHPKGGYTF. Written as DNA, the CDR3 is TGCAGTGCTAGAAACGGACAGCACCCCAAGGGTGGCTACACCTTC. The chain employs TRBV20-1 and TRBJ1-2; D is perhaps TRBD1 (6 bases). V was cut by 2 bases and J by 7 bases, with 20 bases left in between. Germline lookup yields CDR1 DFQATT and CDR2 SNEGSKA (reference sequence). The CDR3 length is 15 residues.